These 14 T cell receptor beta chains were sequenced from one sample in a study of circulating CD8 cells and anti-PD-1 response in melanoma. Live CD3+CD8+TCRalphabeta+ cells were sorted into four subsets by PD-1 and/or TIGIT. TCR libraries were prepared from approximately 15 ng of total RNA with the QIAseq Immune Repertoire TCR panel. TCRdb re-derived calls from the reads in MiXCR, one entry per CDR3 protein. This sample yields 700 to 850 distinct CDR3 sequences, of which about 8% are seen a single time; over 25% belongs to the top ten. Sequenced here: CD8+ T cells from PBMCs, sampled at baseline or after one month of anti-PD-1 therapy (not recorded which). The receptors stem from a human donor with melanoma.

In this sample, this clonotype is medium-sized (0.01 to 0.1%). The V call is TRBV29-1, the J call TRBJ2-2, with 9 bases that match TRBD2. Looked up from germline, CDR1 is SQVTM and CDR2 is ANQGSEA. CDR3 length: 15 amino acids. Germline trimming cut 5 bases from V and 4 bases from J; bases unmatched to any gene: 8. The CDR3 loop is CSVPGGGRATGELFF. The CDR3 DNA follows: TGCAGCGTTCCCGGGGGCGGGAGGGCCACCGGGGAGCTGTTTTTT.

This rearrangement joins TRBV19 to TRBJ2-7; no clear D gene. CDR1 and CDR2 from the germline V gene are LNHDA and SQIVND (reference sequence). Trimming took off 5 bases at V and 3 bases at J, with 11 bases between the two ends. The CDR3 is made up of 13 amino acids. CDR3 residues: CASSPQTFYEQYF. The CDR3 DNA is TGTGCCAGTAGTCCCCAGACTTTCTACGAGCAGTACTTC. Filled out from reference TRBV19 and TRBJ2-7, the complete variable domain reads DGGITQSPKYLFRKEGQNVTLSCEQNLNHDAMYWYRQDPGQGLRLIYYSQIVNDFQKGDIAEGYSVSREKKESFPLTVTSAQKNPTAFYLCASSPQTFYEQYFGPGTRLTVT.

In its sample, this clonotype is medium-sized. The chain has TRBV2 and TRBJ2-1; TRBD2 aligns across 8 bases. V gave up 3 bases and J gave up 5 bases; unmatched junction bases: 6. From germline, CDR1 is SNHLY and CDR2 FYNNEI. This CDR3 is built from 15 residues. The CDR3 loop reads CASSDSLAENNEQFF. The CDR3 coding sequence is TGTGCCAGCAGTGACTCACTAGCGGAGAACAATGAGCAGTTCTTC. Supplemented by reference TRBV2 and TRBJ2-1, the full variable domain reads EPEVTQTPSHQVTQMGQEVILRCVPISNHLYFYWYRQILGQKVEFLVSFYNNEISEKSEIFDDQFSVERPDGSNFTLKIRSTKLEDSAMYFCASSDSLAENNEQFFGPGTRLTVL.

This clonotype was detected a few times. A much larger clone is a single base away; this may be a read error. The V and J genes are TRBV28 and TRBJ2-2, with TRBD2 matching over 9 bases. CDR3 length equals 16 residues. The V gene's germline CDR1 is MDHEN and CDR2 SYDVKM. J lost 4 bases, V lost 4 bases, and 7 bases had no gene match. Here the CDR3 reads CASSWRREGGTGELFF. Here the CDR3 DNA reads TGTGCCAGCAGTTGGCGGCGGGAGGGAGGCACCGGGGAGCTGTTTTTT.

By share, this clonotype ranks as large. This chain links TRBV6-4 with TRBJ2-1; TRBD2 might be the D (6 bases). The CDR3 runs to 16 residues. Germline-derived CDR1 and CDR2 are MRHNA and SNTAGT. The V and J ends lost 3 bases and 4 bases respectively, with 16 bases between them. The CDR3, as DNA: TGTGCCAGCAGTGAAGACAGCAGTCGGGGGTACAATGAGCAGTTCTTC. It specifies CASSEDSSRGYNEQFF.

This clonotype is classed as medium-sized. This chain uses TRBV27 with TRBJ2-7, with D possibly called TRBD1 or TRBD2 (5 bases each). CDR1 is MNHEY and CDR2 is SMNVEV in the germline V gene (reference sequence). Trimming took 0 bases from V and 10 from J, leaving 13 bases between them. This CDR3 comprises 13 residues. CDR3 bases: TGTGCCAGCAGTTTATCGACCGGGGACGCCCAGTACTTC. This gives the protein CASSLSTGDAQYF.

By share, this clonotype ranks as large (0.1 to 1%). The rearrangement links TRBV6-5 to TRBJ2-7; D may correspond to TRBD1 or TRBD2 (5 bases each). This CDR3 is 14 amino acids long. In germline, CDR1 is MNHEY, CDR2 SVGAGI. The ends were cut back, 2 bases at V and 2 bases at J, with 10 bases in the middle. Here the CDR3 reads CASSYKGPTYEQYF. Written as DNA, the CDR3 is TGTGCCAGCAGTTACAAGGGACCAACCTACGAGCAGTACTTC.

Sample share makes this clonotype medium-sized (0.01 to 0.1%). This chain joins TRBV12-5 and TRBJ2-7; D could derive from TRBD1 or TRBD2 (6 bases each). V gave up 6 bases and J gave up 1 base, with 13 bases separating them. The CDR3 covers 14 residues. Germline V gene sequence: CDR1 LGHNT, CDR2 FRNRAP. The CDR3 spells CASGPGGGSYEQYF. The CDR3 nucleotides are TGTGCTAGTGGGCCCGGAGGGGGGTCCTACGAGCAGTACTTC.

By proportion, this clonotype is large. This chain connects TRBV2 to TRBJ2-5; a possible D gene is TRBD1 (6 bases). The germline V gene has CDR1 SNHLY and CDR2 FYNNEI. CDR3 length equals 18 residues. The germline V and J ends were trimmed by 0 bases and 1 base, with 18 bases remaining between them. This CDR3 is CASSEAQSGAFGQETQYF. CDR3 nucleotide sequence: TGTGCCAGCAGTGAAGCGCAGTCAGGGGCGTTTGGCCAAGAGACCCAGTACTTC.

In its sample, this clonotype was seen a few times. The chain links TRBV7-9 to TRBJ2-7; 10 bases are a match to TRBD1. Germline CDR1 is SEHNR and CDR2 is FQNEAQ (reference sequence). This CDR3 comprises 16 residues. The V segment lost 2 bases and the J segment 7 bases; nucleotides outside the gene matches: 11. CDR3 coding DNA: TGTGCCAGCAGCTTACTGGCGGGGACAGGGGATTGGGAGCAGTACTTC. It yields the protein CASSLLAGTGDWEQYF. Full variable domain (missing parts from reference TRBV7-9 and TRBJ2-7): DTGVSQNPRHKITKRGQNVTFRCDPISEHNRLYWYRQTLGQGPEFLTYFQNEAQLEKSRLLSDRFSAERPKGSFSTLEIQRTEQGDSAMYLCASSLLAGTGDWEQYFGPGTRLTVT.

This clonotype rates as large (0.1 to 1%). V usage is TRBV20-1 and J usage is TRBJ2-7; D not certain. V was cut by 1 base and J by 0 bases, with 16 bases left in between. This CDR3 is 16 amino acids long. Germline loops: CDR1 DFQATT, CDR2 SNEGSKA (reference sequence). CDR3 bases: TGCAGTGCTAGAGGAGAGGTGGGCTTAAGCTCCTACGAGCAGTACTTC. Translated, it gives CSARGEVGLSSYEQYF.

This clonotype is termed large. The rearrangement uses TRBV4-3 and TRBJ2-5, with TRBD1 as a possible D gene (5 bases). The germline V and J ends were trimmed by 1 base and 5 bases, with 14 bases remaining between them. The length of the CDR3 is 15 residues. The germline V gene encodes CDR1 LGHNA and CDR2 YSLEER. The CDR3 loop reads CASSQGGGAGETQYF. Here the CDR3 DNA reads TGCGCCAGCAGCCAAGGGGGTGGGGCAGGGGAGACCCAGTACTTC.

This clonotype is hyperexpanded by share. V usage is TRBV24-1 and J usage is TRBJ2-1, with D possibly matching TRBD2 (6 bases). Germline loops: CDR1 KGHDR, CDR2 SFDVKD. This CDR3 is built from 13 residues. Trimming cost V 0 bases and J 9 bases, with 8 bases left between them. The CDR3 here is CATSDLRGGEQFF. In DNA form, the CDR3 reads TGTGCCACCAGTGATTTGCGGGGAGGTGAGCAGTTCTTC.

By sample share, this clonotype is large. V and J are TRBV19 and TRBJ1-1, with D possibly matching TRBD1 (5 bases). CDR3 length: 13 amino acids. Per the germline V gene, CDR1 is LNHDA and CDR2 is SQIVND (reference sequence). The V end was cut by 7 bases, the J end by 0 bases, with 9 bases between. CDR3 residues: CASTRGMNTEAFF. CDR3 sequence (DNA): TGTGCCAGTACCCGGGGGATGAACACTGAAGCTTTCTTT.